This record concerns one T cell receptor (beta chain) sequence. Its antigen is currently unknown. The sample comes from a study of T cell responses to AZD1222 COVID-19 vaccine. The CDR3 runs 16 residues. Germline V gene lookup returns CDR1 SGHDT and CDR2 YYEEEE. Between the trimmed V and J ends, which lost 4 bases and 6 bases, there was a span of 20 bases. Clones were read by immunoSEQ multiplex PCR, and TCRdb kept only the in-frame ones, dropping some. The sample records approximately 140,000 clones, 85% to 95% being singletons. Findings and limits, study-wide: A rise in Spike-specific TCR breadth and depth followed two AZD1222 doses.

This clonotype was sampled from an adult in good health. The chain is built from TRBV5-6 and TRBJ2-1; no definite D call. Specimen: peripheral blood, collected on day 0 of AZD1222 vaccination. The CDR3 region is CASSLAAARFTNEQFF. The CDR3 DNA reads TGTGCCAGCAGCCTTGCCGCCGCGAGATTTACCAATGAGCAGTTCTTC.